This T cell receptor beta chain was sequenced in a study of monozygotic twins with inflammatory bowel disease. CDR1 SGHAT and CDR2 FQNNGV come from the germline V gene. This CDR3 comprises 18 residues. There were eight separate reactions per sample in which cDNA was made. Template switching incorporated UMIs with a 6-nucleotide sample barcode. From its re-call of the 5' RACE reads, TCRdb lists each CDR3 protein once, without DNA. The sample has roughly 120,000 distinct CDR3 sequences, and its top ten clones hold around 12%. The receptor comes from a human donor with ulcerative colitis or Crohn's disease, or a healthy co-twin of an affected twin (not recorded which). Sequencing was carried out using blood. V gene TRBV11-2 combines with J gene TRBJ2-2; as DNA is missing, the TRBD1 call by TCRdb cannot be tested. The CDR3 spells CASSTHVVLSSSPGELFF.